Given below is one TCR beta chain in context. As yet, its antigen is unknown. The data derive from a study of shared clonotypes between healthy human individuals. Turning to the study itself: Serving as donors were two women and three men, whose ages spanned 18 to 49. Study-wide findings and caveats: Clonotypes not shared had lower generation probabilities than those common to all four donors.

The CDR3 has 16 amino acids. V shed 2 bases and J shed 5 bases, with 15 bases lying between them. CDR1 is MDHEN and CDR2 is SYDVKM in the germline V gene. Study donors comprised healthy, HIV-negative adults devoid of recent acute infection or vaccination. Only in-frame clones appear in the TCRdb table, and some are missing; sequencing was by immunoSEQ multiplex PCR. The sample lists about 2.4 million clones; approximately 93% were seen once. This clonotype was sampled from a man younger than 35 in good health. Some clones in this sample may be carry-over from other donors' samples. The V and J genes are TRBV28 and TRBJ1-4, with D hard to call. Input material: naive CD4+ T cells from PBMCs. Sample subset: CD45RA+ positively selected. CDR3 loop: CASSLVTARRNEKLFF. In DNA form, the CDR3 reads TGTGCCAGCAGTTTAGTCACAGCTAGAAGAAATGAAAAACTGTTTTTT.